Each of the 29 T cell receptor beta chains below was sequenced from the same sample in a study of ipilimumab plus nivolumab after autologous stem cell transplantation. The protocol was immunoSEQ multiplex PCR, while the TCRdb copy is restricted to in-frame clones and leaves out a portion. The table shows fewer than 85,000 clones, with 75% to 85% occurring only once. The sequences come from PBMCs, collected in a trial of ipilimumab plus nivolumab as post-transplant consolidation. The receptors come from a male donor with diffuse large B-cell lymphoma.

This chain joins TRBV5-5 and TRBJ1-1; D remains unclear. Germline CDR1 is SGHKS and CDR2 is YYEKEE (reference sequence). The CDR3 is 13 amino acids. V lost 4 bases to trimming and J lost 4 bases, with 11 bases between them. CDR3 region: CASSLQAGTEAFF. The CDR3 DNA is TGTGCCAGCAGCCTCCAGGCTGGCACTGAAGCTTTCTTT.

The chain joins TRBV4-3 to TRBJ2-3, with TRBD2 matching 10 bases. The CDR3 has 16 amino acids. CDR1 is LGHNA, CDR2 YSLEER, per germline. The trim removed 6 bases at V and 1 base at J, leaving 7 bases unmatched. CDR3 nucleotides: TGCGCCAGCAGTGGCGGGACTAGCGCGGGCACAGATACGCAGTATTTT. As protein: CASSGGTSAGTDTQYF.

The gene calls are TRBV5-4 and TRBJ1-2, with D unclear. The CDR3 contains 14 residues. In germline, CDR1 is SGHNT, CDR2 YYREEE (reference sequence). V was clipped by 0 bases and J by 4 bases, with 10 bases between them. Written as DNA, the CDR3 is TGTGCCAGCAGCTTGGGATCTGGGATCTATGGCTACACCTTC. Translation gives CASSLGSGIYGYTF.

The J gene is TRBJ1-5, the V gene TRBV4-1; no clear D gene. V was pared by 0 bases and J by 6 bases, with 9 bases between. In germline, CDR1 is MGHRA, CDR2 YSYEKL. The CDR3 is 14 residues long. CDR3 protein: CASSQENWVQPQHF. CDR3 DNA: TGCGCCAGCAGCCAAGAGAATTGGGTTCAGCCCCAGCATTTT.

This clone is deemed medium-sized. The rearrangement uses TRBV7-3 and TRBJ2-7; D is possibly TRBD1 (5 bases). CDR1 SGHTA and CDR2 FQGTGA come from the germline V gene. Trimming stripped 0 bases from V and 6 bases from J, with 15 bases between. This CDR3 comprises 15 residues. CDR3 protein: CASSLTSTGAREQYF. CDR3 coding DNA: TGTGCCAGCAGCTTAACGAGCACAGGAGCCCGCGAGCAGTACTTC.

The chain uses TRBV5-1 and TRBJ2-5; D may be TRBD2 (5 bases). The CDR3 is 14 amino acids. Germline CDR1 reads SGHRS; CDR2 reads YFSETQ. Trimming removed 2 bases from V and 5 bases from J, with 13 bases in between. The CDR3 loop reads CASSFSASRETQYF. CDR3 sequence (DNA): TGCGCCAGCAGCTTTTCGGCTAGCAGGGAGACCCAGTACTTC.

The V call is TRBV11-3, the J call TRBJ2-1; a weak D match, TRBD2 (7 bases). Trimming took 3 bases from V and 3 from J, leaving 12 bases between them. The length of the CDR3 is 15 residues. Germline CDR1 SGHNT, CDR2 YENEEA. CDR3 nucleotides: TGTGCCAGCAGCTTGGGGGGGGCTAACTACAATGAGCAGTTCTTC. It yields the protein CASSLGGANYNEQFF.

The chain uses TRBV19 and TRBJ1-5; 8 bases line up with TRBD1. V shed 9 bases and J 1 base; nucleotides not matched to a gene: 5. CDR3 size: 14 residues. The germline gives CDR1 LNHDA, CDR2 SQIVND (reference sequence). CDR3 protein: CASAQGGSNQPQHF. The CDR3, as DNA: TGTGCCAGCGCACAGGGGGGGAGCAATCAGCCCCAGCATTTT.

The gene calls are TRBV5-4 and TRBJ1-1; the match to TRBD1 covers 8 bases. V shed 4 bases, J shed 6 bases, and the junction held 8 bases outside the gene matches. The germline V gene encodes CDR1 SGHNT and CDR2 YYREEE (reference sequence). The CDR3 loop spans 14 amino acids. CDR3 sequence reads: CASSRMTGAPEAFF. The CDR3, as DNA: TGTGCCAGCAGCCGCATGACAGGGGCCCCTGAAGCTTTCTTT.

CDR3 region: CAITNRDRVNYGYTF. In DNA form, the CDR3 reads TGCGCCATCACGAACCGGGACAGGGTTAACTATGGCTACACCTTC. V gene TRBV23-1 combines with J gene TRBJ1-2; 9 nucleotides align to TRBD1. TRBV23-1 carries the ORF label, with uncertain function. The ends lost 10 bases at V and 1 base at J; junction bases unmatched: 10. CDR3 length: 15 amino acids.

The chain couples TRBV9 to TRBJ2-2, with 9 bases fitting TRBD1. This CDR3 has 15 residues. V lost 5 bases, J lost 5 bases, and 7 bases stayed unmatched. CDR1 is SGDLS and CDR2 is YYNGEE in the germline V gene. The CDR3 sequence is CASSVTGGRTGELFF. In nucleotides, the CDR3 is TGTGCCAGCAGTGTTACAGGGGGCAGGACCGGGGAGCTGTTTTTT.

The chain recombines TRBV19 with TRBJ1-5; 11 bases fit TRBD1. V was clipped by 5 bases and J by 6 bases; unmatched bases: 12. Germline V CDR1 and CDR2: LNHDA, SQIVND (reference sequence). CDR3 size: 17 residues. The CDR3: CASSDSGTGGWVQPQHF. The CDR3 region has the DNA TGTGCCAGTAGTGATTCCGGGACAGGGGGTTGGGTTCAGCCCCAGCATTTT.

This rearrangement joins TRBV6-5 to TRBJ2-4; 7 bases map to TRBD1. CDR1 MNHEY and CDR2 SVGAGI come from the germline V gene. CDR3 length: 14 amino acids. Losses at the gene ends were 6 bases for V and 3 bases for J; bases not matched to a gene: 5. The CDR3 loop reads CASRSQGIKNIQYF. CDR3 nucleotide sequence: TGTGCCAGCAGATCACAGGGGATCAAAAACATTCAGTACTTC.

This clone occurred many times. V usage is TRBV5-3 and J usage is TRBJ1-2; no reliable D call. TRBV5-3 is placed among ORFs of uncertain function. The CDR3 sequence is 12 residues long. V was cut by 0 bases and J by 6 bases, with 6 bases left in between. The CDR3 loop is CARSLVGDGYTF. As DNA, the CDR3 is TGTGCCAGAAGCTTGGTCGGGGATGGCTACACCTTC.

This clone showed up just once. The chain recombines TRBV5-5 with TRBJ2-7, with D perhaps matching TRBD1 or TRBD2 (5 bases each). This CDR3 contains 14 residues. Germline V gene data show CDR1 as SGHKS and CDR2 as YYEKEE (reference sequence). V gave up 5 bases and J gave up 4 bases, with 16 bases separating them. Written as DNA, the CDR3 is TGTGCCAGCAGTCCAGGCCCGGGGCCGTACGAGCAGTACTTC. Translation gives CASSPGPGPYEQYF.

Worth noting for this clone: Relative to the germline gene, one junction end is altered; a read error may explain this. The gene calls are TRBV11-2 and TRBJ2-7; D unresolved. This CDR3 contains 15 residues. The V gene's germline CDR1 is SGHAT and CDR2 FQNNGV. The CDR3 DNA reads TGTGCCAGCAGCGTAGATCTGACCCGTTCCTACGAGCAGTACTTC. The encoded protein is CASSVDLTRSYEQYF.

This clone was recorded once. The chain couples TRBV5-6 to TRBJ2-2; perhaps TRBD2 as D (6 bases). Per germline, CDR1 SGHDT and CDR2 YYEEEE. The CDR3 contains 13 residues. Trimming removed 4 bases from V and 5 bases from J, with 9 bases in between. The CDR3 reads CASSRGSTGELFF. The CDR3 DNA is TGTGCCAGCAGCCGGGGGAGTACCGGGGAGCTGTTTTTT.

V and J are TRBV20-1 and TRBJ2-2; perhaps TRBD2 as D (6 bases). There are 11 residues in the CDR3. The germline V and J ends were trimmed by 6 bases and 7 bases, with 9 bases remaining between them. Germline CDR1 reads DFQATT; CDR2 reads SNEGSKA (reference sequence). The CDR3 protein is CSARLGGELFF. In DNA form, the CDR3 reads TGCAGTGCCAGACTAGGCGGGGAGCTGTTTTTT.

The chain is built from TRBV10-1 and TRBJ2-1, with 7 bases identical to TRBD1. J gave up 9 bases and V 3 bases, and 8 bases lay outside the gene matches. Per the germline V gene, CDR1 is WNHNN and CDR2 is SYGVQD (reference sequence). This CDR3 spans 14 amino acids. CDR3 in amino acids: CASSDPDRDGEQFF. In DNA, the CDR3 is TGCGCCAGCAGTGACCCTGACAGGGACGGTGAGCAGTTCTTC.

CDR3 sequence: CASGLDGYTEAFF. The CDR3 coding sequence is TGTGCTAGTGGTTTGGATGGGTACACTGAAGCTTTCTTT. The chain employs TRBV12-5 and TRBJ1-1; no clear D. Germline V gene sequence: CDR1 LGHNT, CDR2 FRNRAP. This CDR3 has 13 residues. Between the trimmed V and J ends, which lost 1 base and 3 bases, there was a span of 6 bases.

The chain uses TRBV5-1 and TRBJ2-3; D is unclear. Deletions cut 5 bases from V and 2 bases from J, with 12 bases between. There are 14 residues in the CDR3. Looked up from germline, CDR1 is SGHRS and CDR2 is YFSETQ. CDR3 amino acids: CASRLLRSTDTQYF. CDR3 bases: TGCGCCAGCAGATTACTCAGGTCCACAGATACGCAGTATTTT. Full variable domain (missing parts from reference TRBV5-1 and TRBJ2-3): KAGVTQTPRYLIKTRGQQVTLSCSPISGHRSVSWYQQTPGQGLQFLFEYFSETQRNKGNFPGRFSGRQFSNSRSEMNVSTLELGDSALYLCASRLLRSTDTQYFGPGTRLTVL.

The sample holds a few counts of this clone. The CDR3 here is CASSLDGGELGELFF. The CDR3, as DNA: TGTGCCAGCAGCCTAGACGGGGGTGAGCTGGGGGAGCTGTTTTTT. The chain links TRBV7-9 to TRBJ2-2, with D possibly being TRBD2 (6 bases). V was trimmed by 5 bases and J by 8 bases, leaving 18 bases between them. The CDR3 has 15 amino acids. CDR1 and CDR2 (germline): SEHNR, FQNEAQ (reference sequence).

The chain has TRBV10-3 and TRBJ1-2, with no clear D. Between the trimmed V and J ends, which lost 5 bases and 2 bases, there was a span of 6 bases. Germline-derived CDR1 and CDR2 are ENHRY and SYGVKD. This CDR3 is 12 amino acids long. CDR3 amino acids: CAISRGNYGYTF. As DNA, the CDR3 is TGTGCCATCAGTCGGGGAAACTATGGCTACACCTTC.

This clone was recorded a few times. The genes are TRBV19 and TRBJ1-5; maybe TRBD1 (5 bases). The CDR3 is made up of 15 amino acids. V was trimmed by 5 bases and J by 5 bases, leaving 16 bases between them. Germline CDR1 LNHDA, CDR2 SQIVND (reference sequence). CDR3 amino acids: CASSPNPGPYQPQHF. The CDR3 DNA is TGTGCCAGTAGTCCGAATCCGGGGCCCTATCAGCCCCAGCATTTT.

The chain has TRBV10-3 and TRBJ2-1, with 9 positions matching TRBD2. CDR3 length: 18 amino acids. The trim removed 10 bases at V and 2 bases at J, leaving 18 bases unmatched. The V gene's germline CDR1 is ENHRY and CDR2 SYGVKD. The CDR3 loop is CATEGGTSTTRAYNEQFF. CDR3 nucleotides: TGTGCCACCGAGGGGGGGACTAGCACCACGCGGGCCTACAATGAGCAGTTCTTC.

This chain connects TRBV5-1 to TRBJ2-2; 11 nucleotides agree with TRBD1. CDR3 length: 15 amino acids. Germline lookup yields CDR1 SGHRS and CDR2 YFSETQ. With 1 base clipped from V and 7 bases from J, the junction kept 3 bases outside the gene matches. CDR3 DNA sequence: TGCGCCAGCAGCTTGCCCGGGACAGGGGGCGGGGAGCTGTTTTTT. It is translated as CASSLPGTGGGELFF.

This chain uses TRBV7-2 with TRBJ1-5, with 9 bases identical to TRBD1. CDR1 and CDR2 (germline): SGHTA, FQGNSA. The CDR3 length is 14 residues. After removal of 5 bases from V and 5 bases from J, the junction contained 4 bases not matched to a gene. The DNA for the CDR3 is TGTGCCAGCAGCGTCGACAGGGGGGATCAGCCCCAGCATTTT. It yields the protein CASSVDRGDQPQHF.

The V call is TRBV5-1, the J call TRBJ1-3; TRBD1 matches 9 bases. Looked up from germline, CDR1 is SGHRS and CDR2 is YFSETQ. Losses at the gene ends were 4 bases for V and 6 bases for J; bases not matched to a gene: 5. The CDR3 is 14 amino acids. The DNA for the CDR3 is TGCGCCAGCAGCGGCGGGACAGGGCAAAACACCATATATTTT. It is translated as CASSGGTGQNTIYF.

The chain employs TRBV5-4 and TRBJ1-4; no clear D. The CDR3 is made up of 14 amino acids. Trimming took 5 bases from V and 8 from J, leaving 16 bases between them. Germline V CDR1 and CDR2: SGHNT, YYREEE (reference sequence). In DNA, the CDR3 is TGTGCCAGCAGGGTGGGGTTGACCAGCGAAAAACTGTTTTTT. It codes for CASRVGLTSEKLFF.